The T cell receptor beta chain described here comes from a study of shared clonotypes between healthy human individuals. Points from the study as a whole: Relative to clonotypes present in all four donors, those not shared had lower generation probabilities.

Once extracted for a subset, genomic DNA was divided evenly among several immunoSEQ plates. Only in-frame clones appear in the TCRdb table, and some are missing; sequencing was by immunoSEQ multiplex PCR. The table shows about 2.3 million clones, with around 90% occurring only once. The V gene's germline CDR1 is DFQATT and CDR2 SNEGSKA (reference sequence). V was clipped by 5 bases and J by 8 bases, with 9 bases between them. The CDR3 loop spans 10 amino acids. Donors were healthy HIV-negative adults without recent acute infections or vaccinations. Splitting the CD4+ cells yielded a CD45RA+ naive subset and a CD45RA-negative memory subset. Remarks on this clone: Its antigen is as yet unknown.

Sequencing was performed on naive CD4+ T cells from PBMCs. Subset in this sample: CD45RA+ positively selected. This TCR derives from a man aged 18 to 35 in good health. Some clones in this sample may be carry-over from other donors' samples. The chain couples TRBV20-1 to TRBJ1-1; D not resolved. CDR3 sequence reads: CSAAPPEAFF. The CDR3 DNA reads as TGCAGTGCTGCCCCCCCCGAAGCTTTCTTT.